This TCR beta chain was captured by sequencing in a study of cytomegalovirus exposure and HLA in healthy donors. A multiplex PCR was run with 60 Vbeta primers and 13 Jbeta primers. Assay: immunoSEQ multiplex PCR; the TCRdb copy retains only in-frame clones and omits some. The sample records 150,000 to 160,000 clones, roughly 80% being singletons. CDR1 SGHVS and CDR2 FQNEAQ come from the germline V gene. The CDR3 spans 15 residues. V was trimmed by 5 bases and J by 7 bases, leaving 18 bases between them. The sequencing sample was made of PBMCs. J is TRBJ1-5 and V is TRBV7-8, with D uncertain. This TCR was recovered from a man aged 30 to 45 in good health and CMV-seropositive. CDR3 residues: CASSPRAAPGQPQHF. DNA for the CDR3: TGTGCCAGCAGCCCAAGGGCAGCTCCGGGGCAGCCCCAGCATTTT.